A single sample gave rise to the 3 T cell receptor beta chains below, sequenced in a study of T-cell reconstitution after alpha-beta-depleted transplantation in children. Unique molecular identifiers were incorporated into the prepared TCRbeta library. TCRdb reanalysed the PCR reads using MiXCR and keeps one entry per CDR3 protein. The table has 500,000 to 750,000 distinct CDR3 sequences, 10% to 15% seen once; the top ten hold about 2.2%. The sequenced sample was PBMCs, mostly from graft donor cells, obtained 360 days after TCRalphabeta/CD19-depleted stem cell transplant. These receptors were taken from a male patient younger than 18 who had a stem cell transplant for acute myeloid leukemia, so the T cells may come from the graft donor.

Ten or more counts support this clonotype. The chain joins TRBV29-1 to TRBJ2-3; 7 nucleotides line up with TRBD2. The trim removed 1 base at V and 12 bases at J, leaving 13 bases unmatched. The CDR3 has 14 residues. CDR1 is SQVTM and CDR2 is ANQGSEA in the germline V gene. Here the CDR3 reads CSVEVLGERDPQYF. The DNA for the CDR3 is TGCAGCGTTGAAGTTTTGGGGGAGCGGGACCCACAGTATTTT.

The gene calls are TRBV6-2 or TRBV6-3 and TRBJ2-1; D might be TRBD2 (5 bases). V was cut by 5 bases and J by 11 bases, with 19 bases left in between. CDR3 length: 14 amino acids. Germline CDR1 MNHEY, CDR2 SVGEGT. CDR3 amino acids: CASSPPHSGLKQFF. DNA for the CDR3: TGTGCCAGCAGTCCCCCTCACTCGGGATTGAAGCAGTTCTTC.

This chain connects TRBV15 to TRBJ2-1; D assignment may be TRBD1 or TRBD2 (6 bases each). Germline V gene sequence: CDR1 LNHNV, CDR2 YYDKDF (reference sequence). The CDR3 length is 15 residues. Trimming took off 5 bases at V and 7 bases at J, with 18 bases between the two ends. The CDR3 region has the DNA TGTGCCACCAGCGTATGGCAGGGGACTGGAAATGAGCAGTTCTTC. It yields the protein CATSVWQGTGNEQFF.